These 2 T cell receptor beta chains came from one sample sequenced in a study of technical replicates of blood from several donors. Produced via immunoSEQ multiplex PCR; TCRdb's table is partial and in-frame only. The sample lists some 56,000 clones, over 90% occurring once. The sequenced sample consisted of PBMCs. These receptors were obtained from a human donor in good health. Some clones in this sample may be carry-over from other donors' samples.

The V call is TRBV5-6, the J call TRBJ2-1; D perhaps matches TRBD2 (6 bases). The CDR3 totals 15 residues. Trimming took off 4 bases at V and 1 base at J, with 12 bases between the two ends. CDR1 SGHDT and CDR2 YYEEEE come from the germline V gene. CDR3 coding DNA: TGTGCCAGCAGCAATTGGGGGGAATCCTACAATGAGCAGTTCTTC. The encoded protein is CASSNWGESYNEQFF.

The gene calls are TRBV29-1 and TRBJ1-5, with D maybe TRBD1 (5 bases). The germline V and J ends were trimmed by 6 bases and 0 bases, with 12 bases remaining between them. Germline CDR1 is SQVTM and CDR2 is ANQGSEA. The CDR3 has 14 amino acids. The CDR3 spells CSVRRQTSNQPQHF. Written as DNA, the CDR3 is TGCAGCGTGAGGAGACAGACTAGCAATCAGCCCCAGCATTTT.